A selection of T cell receptor beta chains follows, all from one sample in a study of post-analysis software for immune sequencing data. TCRdb redid the calling of the PCR reads with MiXCR, one entry per CDR3 protein. This sample yields under 200,000 distinct CDR3 sequences, of which 29% are seen a single time; 3% to 3.5% belongs to the top ten. Material for sequencing was blood. Receptor source: a girl between 2 and 17 years old with multiple sclerosis. CDR3s include the opening cysteine and the closing phenylalanine or tryptophan. The D gene is left open where the match is weak. The size of a clone is reported for some rows only, either as once, few or many, or as a class for expanded clones.

j_call: TRBJ2-1; d_call: NA; clone_size: NA; v_call: TRBV4-1; cdr3_aa: CASSQKWFGSGYNEQFF; cdr3_nt: TGCGCCAGCAGCCAAAAGTGGTTCGGGAGTGGCTACAATGAGCAGTTCTTC
j_call: TRBJ2-1; d_call: NA; clone_size: NA; v_call: TRBV7-9; cdr3_aa: CASSYPGQGPEQFF; cdr3_nt: TGTGCCAGCAGCTACCCGGGACAAGGTCCTGAGCAGTTCTTC
j_call: TRBJ1-5; d_call: NA; clone_size: few; v_call: TRBV3-1; cdr3_aa: CASSPVASGQPQHF; cdr3_nt: TGTGCCAGCAGTCCGGTGGCCAGCGGACAGCCCCAGCATTTT
j_call: TRBJ2-1; d_call: NA; clone_size: few; v_call: TRBV12-3/TRBV12-4; cdr3_aa: CATQWVNEQFF; cdr3_nt: TGTGCCACCCAGTGGGTGAATGAGCAGTTCTTC
j_call: TRBJ2-7; d_call: NA; clone_size: many; v_call: TRBV12-5; cdr3_aa: CSPTYEQYF; cdr3_nt: TGTAGCCCAACCTACGAGCAGTACTTC
j_call: TRBJ2-6; d_call: NA; clone_size: NA; v_call: TRBV5-1; cdr3_aa: CASSLVRQGPRVGSGANVRTF; cdr3_nt: NA
j_call: TRBJ2-5; d_call: TRBD2; clone_size: many; v_call: TRBV7-6; cdr3_aa: CASRQREDLLKETQYF; cdr3_nt: TGTGCCAGCAGGCAGCGGGAGGATCTGTTGAAAGAGACCCAGTACTTC
j_call: TRBJ1-2; d_call: NA; clone_size: NA; v_call: TRBV2; cdr3_aa: CASSESVGYTF; cdr3_nt: TGTGCCAGCAGTGAGAGTGTTGGCTACACCTTC
j_call: TRBJ2-3; d_call: TRBD2; clone_size: NA; v_call: TRBV10-2; cdr3_aa: CARRKWLAGVWADTQYF; cdr3_nt: TGCGCCAGGCGAAAATGGCTAGCGGGAGTATGGGCAGATACGCAGTATTTT
j_call: TRBJ2-7; d_call: NA; clone_size: NA; v_call: TRBV12-3/TRBV12-4; cdr3_aa: CAGSLQGYEQYF; cdr3_nt: TGTGCCGGCAGCTTGCAGGGGTACGAGCAGTACTTC
j_call: TRBJ2-1; d_call: TRBD2; clone_size: NA; v_call: TRBV5-1; cdr3_aa: CASSRGWGTSGGDEQFF; cdr3_nt: TGCGCCAGCAGCAGGGGCTGGGGGACTAGCGGGGGGGATGAGCAGTTCTTC
j_call: TRBJ2-7; d_call: TRBD1; clone_size: NA; v_call: TRBV6-1; cdr3_aa: CASSEGTEGPFGEQYF; cdr3_nt: TGTGCCAGCAGTGAGGGGACAGAGGGCCCTTTCGGTGAGCAGTACTTC
j_call: TRBJ2-1; d_call: TRBD2; clone_size: many; v_call: TRBV20-1; cdr3_aa: CSARPGLAGGMAEQFF; cdr3_nt: TGCAGTGCCCGCCCAGGACTAGCGGGAGGTATGGCTGAGCAGTTCTTC
j_call: TRBJ2-7; d_call: NA; clone_size: many; v_call: TRBV7-3; cdr3_aa: CASSLTARGPYEQYF; cdr3_nt: TGTGCCAGCAGCTTAACCGCCAGGGGCCCCTACGAGCAGTACTTC
j_call: TRBJ1-1; d_call: TRBD1; clone_size: few; v_call: TRBV27; cdr3_aa: CASTPGRGGSEAFF; cdr3_nt: TGTGCCAGCACCCCCGGTCGAGGGGGCTCTGAAGCTTTCTTT
j_call: TRBJ1-2; d_call: NA; clone_size: NA; v_call: TRBV4-1; cdr3_aa: CASSQGGLDMFYGYTF; cdr3_nt: TGCGCCAGCAGCCAAGGAGGACTCGATATGTTTTATGGCTACACCTTC
j_call: TRBJ1-5; d_call: TRBD1; clone_size: many; v_call: TRBV7-9; cdr3_aa: CASSPGTGVRGNQPQHF; cdr3_nt: TGTGCCAGCTCCCCTGGGACAGGGGTTAGGGGCAATCAGCCCCAGCATTTT
j_call: TRBJ2-6; d_call: TRBD1; clone_size: many; v_call: TRBV28; cdr3_aa: CASLRDRVQYGANVLTF; cdr3_nt: TGTGCCAGTCTCCGGGACAGGGTGCAATACGGGGCCAACGTCCTGACTTTC
j_call: TRBJ1-5; d_call: NA; clone_size: few; v_call: TRBV4-2; cdr3_aa: CASSRKDGQPQHF; cdr3_nt: TGTGCCAGCAGCCGAAAAGACGGGCAGCCCCAGCATTTT
j_call: TRBJ1-5; d_call: NA; clone_size: NA; v_call: TRBV5-1; cdr3_aa: CASSGGIGQPQHF; cdr3_nt: TGCGCCAGCAGCGGGGGGATCGGTCAGCCCCAGCATTTT
j_call: TRBJ1-2; d_call: NA; clone_size: many; v_call: TRBV15; cdr3_aa: CATSRGRSYGYTF; cdr3_nt: TGTGCCACCAGCCGAGGACGGAGCTATGGCTACACCTTC
j_call: TRBJ1-2; d_call: NA; clone_size: NA; v_call: TRBV3-1; cdr3_aa: CASSQGPVSNYGYTF; cdr3_nt: TGTGCCAGCAGCCAAGGTCCGGTTTCCAACTATGGCTACACCTTC
j_call: TRBJ2-7; d_call: TRBD2; clone_size: many; v_call: TRBV25-1; cdr3_aa: CASRTSAGGPYEQYF; cdr3_nt: TGTGCCAGCAGAACCTCCGCGGGGGGTCCCTACGAGCAGTACTTC
j_call: TRBJ2-5; d_call: NA; clone_size: many; v_call: TRBV6-2/TRBV6-3; cdr3_aa: CASSYHPKQETQYF; cdr3_nt: TGTGCCAGCAGTTACCATCCAAAGCAAGAGACCCAGTACTTC
j_call: TRBJ1-1; d_call: NA; clone_size: NA; v_call: TRBV10-3; cdr3_aa: CAISARGSSNTEAFF; cdr3_nt: TGTGCCATCAGTGCGAGGGGGTCTTCGAACACTGAAGCTTTCTTT
j_call: TRBJ1-3; d_call: NA; clone_size: few; v_call: TRBV2; cdr3_aa: CASSGTTNTIYF; cdr3_nt: TGTGCCAGCAGCGGGACAACAAACACCATATATTTT
j_call: TRBJ2-1; d_call: TRBD2; clone_size: few; v_call: TRBV11-1; cdr3_aa: CASSATSGMWYNEQFF; cdr3_nt: TGTGCCAGCAGCGCGACTAGCGGGATGTGGTACAATGAGCAGTTCTTC
j_call: TRBJ1-2; d_call: TRBD1; clone_size: many; v_call: TRBV4-2; cdr3_aa: CASSQVGTVNGYTF; cdr3_nt: TGTGCCAGCAGCCAAGTTGGGACAGTTAATGGCTACACCTTC
j_call: TRBJ2-3; d_call: NA; clone_size: NA; v_call: TRBV15; cdr3_aa: CATSRDRRLHQVTDTQYF; cdr3_nt: TGTGCCACCAGCAGAGATCGGAGACTACACCAAGTCACAGATACGCAGTATTTT
j_call: TRBJ2-7; d_call: TRBD1; clone_size: many; v_call: TRBV28; cdr3_aa: CASSPTGYSYEQYF; cdr3_nt: TGTGCCAGCAGTCCGACAGGGTATTCCTACGAGCAGTACTTC
j_call: TRBJ2-1; d_call: TRBD2; clone_size: many; v_call: TRBV4-1; cdr3_aa: CASSRQSVRTSGNLAMNEQFF; cdr3_nt: TGCGCCAGCAGCCGACAGTCGGTAAGGACTAGCGGGAATCTCGCTATGAATGAGCAGTTCTTC
j_call: TRBJ2-3; d_call: NA; clone_size: many; v_call: TRBV4-1; cdr3_aa: CASSQGVRPDTQYF; cdr3_nt: TGCGCCAGCAGCCAGGGAGTTCGTCCAGATACGCAGTATTTT
j_call: TRBJ2-2; d_call: TRBD1; clone_size: once; v_call: TRBV2; cdr3_aa: CASSPTNLWDRANTGELFF; cdr3_nt: TGTGCCAGCAGTCCCACCAACCTCTGGGACAGAGCTAACACCGGGGAGCTGTTTTTT
j_call: TRBJ1-2; d_call: NA; clone_size: NA; v_call: TRBV4-1; cdr3_aa: CASSPTPAGQNYGYTF; cdr3_nt: TGCGCCAGCAGCCCTACCCCGGCAGGGCAGAACTATGGCTACACCTTC
j_call: TRBJ2-1; d_call: NA; clone_size: NA; v_call: TRBV6-1; cdr3_aa: CASRTVVGTNEQFF; cdr3_nt: TGTGCCAGCAGGACAGTTGTCGGCACAAATGAGCAGTTCTTC
j_call: TRBJ2-2; d_call: NA; clone_size: once; v_call: TRBV21-1; cdr3_aa: CASSKAGDTGELFF; cdr3_nt: TGTGCCAGCAGCAAAGCGGGAGACACCGGGGAGCTGTTTTTT
j_call: TRBJ2-3; d_call: TRBD2; clone_size: many; v_call: TRBV29-1; cdr3_aa: CSYRTSSTDTQYF; cdr3_nt: TGCAGCTACCGGACTAGCAGCACAGATACGCAGTATTTT
j_call: TRBJ2-7; d_call: NA; clone_size: many; v_call: TRBV20-1; cdr3_aa: CSALWQGREQYF; cdr3_nt: TGCAGTGCCCTTTGGCAGGGACGCGAGCAGTACTTC